Following are 3 T cell receptor beta chains from one sample sequenced in a study of T cells after yellow fever vaccination. A single record per CDR3 protein comes from TCRdb applying MiXCR to the 5' RACE reads. The sample lists 45,000 to 60,000 distinct CDR3 sequences; approximately 6% were seen once. This material consisted of PBMCs, either bulk or a sorted T-cell subset (CD4+, CD8+, memory, or dextramer-sorted; not recorded which), taken on the day of the yellow fever booster vaccination. These receptor sequences come from a man younger than 35 who received the YFV17D yellow fever vaccine.

This clonotype appeared many times. V is TRBV7-2 and J is TRBJ2-1, with a possible D match to TRBD2 (6 bases). Trimming took off 5 bases at V and 4 bases at J, with 15 bases between the two ends. Germline V gives CDR1 SGHTA, CDR2 FQGNSA. This CDR3 comprises 15 residues. The CDR3 nucleotides read TGTGCCAGCAGCCACCCTATGGGACTTTACAATGAGCAGTTCTTC. Translated: CASSHPMGLYNEQFF.

This clonotype was counted ten times or more. V usage is TRBV29-1 and J usage is TRBJ1-6, with D possibly TRBD1 on 5 matching bases. This CDR3 region has 15 residues. The germline V gene encodes CDR1 SQVTM and CDR2 ANQGSEA. Trimming took off 0 bases at V and 6 bases at J, with 12 bases between the two ends. The CDR3 DNA sequence: TGCAGCGTTGAAGAGCCAGGGTATTTTAATTCACCCCTCCACTTT. Encoded protein: CSVEEPGYFNSPLHF. The full variable domain, completed using reference TRBV29-1 and TRBJ1-6, is SAVISQKPSRDICQRGTSLTIQCQVDSQVTMMFWYRQQPGQSLTLIATANQGSEATYESGFVIDKFPISRPNLTFSTLTVSNMSPEDSSIYLCSVEEPGYFNSPLHFGNGTRLTVT.

Comments on this clonotype: With a much larger clone just one base away, this may be a read error. This sequence joins TRBV6-2 or TRBV6-3 and TRBJ2-6, with D hard to call. Germline CDR1 is MNHEY and CDR2 is SVGEGT. This CDR3 is built from 13 residues. The CDR3 nucleotides read TGTGGCAGCAGCCCCGCTGGGGCCAACGTCCTGACTTTC. Translation gives CGSSPAGANVLTF.